This TCR beta chain was profiled in a study of blood T cell repertoires in COVID-19 (dated by TCRdb to about 2020). Regarding the research as a whole: Samples covering the acute and convalescent phases of COVID-19 were provided by collaborators in the United States, Italy and Spain. The prospective study material was composed of cDNA or gDNA derived from T cells, B-cell-depleted T cells, or PBMCs. The dataset comprised deeply sampled blood TCRbeta repertoires from subjects exposed to, actively infected with, or recovered from COVID-19. The repertoires were released in a freely available public database intended as a resource for research on the immune response to SARS-CoV-2. Samples came from the ongoing ImmuneRACE study (first 160 participants) plus 1,254 subjects from 6 global collaborators. Sample metadata almost always included a de-identified subject ID, COVID-19 status, age in years and sex. HLA class I and class II types, where available, came from metadata supplied by the sample provider rather than from assay-based typing.

One collaborating source in Seattle enrolled patients during active infection and followed them longitudinally through the course of disease. The collaborating institutions used their own protocols to collect whole blood in K2EDTA tubes. Collaborator samples were shipped for TCRbeta analysis as frozen whole blood, isolated PBMCs, or DNA extracted from either sample type. A remark on this clone: The specificity of this receptor is unknown. Within one base of it there is no much larger clone, and no base qualities were kept.

Overall results and qualifications from the work: Clinical and demographic metadata were provided uncurated, with the amount varying by source and participant.

Taken from the germline V gene, the CDR1 and CDR2 loops are SGHRS and YFSETQ. Cut back by 2 bases and 0 bases, the V and J ends lie 9 bases apart. From the cysteine up to the phenylalanine, the CDR3 has a length of 15 residues. Only CDR3 DNA remains: 45 bases, in frame from the first base. The immunoSEQ Assay, a bias-controlled multiplex PCR, was used to amplify TCRbeta CDR3 regions from genomic DNA. Regarding the original processing steps: Nucleated cell counts per sample were estimated from amplification of reference gene primers within the assay. Sequence reads were collapsed and filtered to measure the absolute abundance of every unique TCRbeta CDR3 rearrangement. For each sample, productive Simpson clonality was calculated as the square root of Simpson's diversity index across productive rearrangements. TCRdb re-hosts the immuneACCESS table, in-frame sequences only. Its copies lack some clones; in the studies checked, an unresolved V gene accounts for under half of them, and the cause for the rest is not known. The DNA was the basis for D and trimming; V, J and clone size are from that table. The sample has under 250,000 clones on record, about 94% of them singletons. Jointly, the top ten make up 0.7% to 0.85% of the sample.

This receptor was obtained from a man aged 55 to 70 with COVID-19, enrolled during active disease. This chain joins TRBV5-1 to TRBJ2-1; the D gene is unclear. What was sequenced was peripheral blood. The CDR3 region reads CASSLAISSYNEQFF. The base sequence is TGCGCCAGCAGCTTAGCGATAAGCTCCTACAATGAGCAGTTCTTC. Extended through the reference TRBV5-1 and TRBJ2-1 proteins, this CDR3 yields the full variable domain: KAGVTQTPRYLIKTRGQQVTLSCSPISGHRSVSWYQQTPGQGLQFLFEYFSETQRNKGNFPGRFSGRQFSNSRSEMNVSTLELGDSALYLCASSLAISSYNEQFFGPGTRLTVL.